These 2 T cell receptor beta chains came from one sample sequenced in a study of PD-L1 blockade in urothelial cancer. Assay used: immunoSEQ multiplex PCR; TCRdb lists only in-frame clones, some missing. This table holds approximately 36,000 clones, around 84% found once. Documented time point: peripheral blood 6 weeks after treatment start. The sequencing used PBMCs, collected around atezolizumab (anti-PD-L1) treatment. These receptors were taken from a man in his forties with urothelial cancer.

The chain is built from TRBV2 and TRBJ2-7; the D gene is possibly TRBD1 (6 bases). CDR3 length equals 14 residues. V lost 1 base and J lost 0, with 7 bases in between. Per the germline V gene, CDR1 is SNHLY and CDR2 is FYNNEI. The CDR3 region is CASSEGGHSYEQYF. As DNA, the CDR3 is TGTGCCAGCAGTGAAGGGGGACACTCCTACGAGCAGTACTTC.

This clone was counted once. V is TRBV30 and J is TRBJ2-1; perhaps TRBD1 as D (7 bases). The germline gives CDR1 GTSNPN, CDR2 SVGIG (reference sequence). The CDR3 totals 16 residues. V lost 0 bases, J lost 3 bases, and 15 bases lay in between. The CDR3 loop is CAWSVRTGGGYNEQFF. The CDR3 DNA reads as TGTGCCTGGAGTGTCCGGACAGGAGGGGGCTACAATGAGCAGTTCTTC.